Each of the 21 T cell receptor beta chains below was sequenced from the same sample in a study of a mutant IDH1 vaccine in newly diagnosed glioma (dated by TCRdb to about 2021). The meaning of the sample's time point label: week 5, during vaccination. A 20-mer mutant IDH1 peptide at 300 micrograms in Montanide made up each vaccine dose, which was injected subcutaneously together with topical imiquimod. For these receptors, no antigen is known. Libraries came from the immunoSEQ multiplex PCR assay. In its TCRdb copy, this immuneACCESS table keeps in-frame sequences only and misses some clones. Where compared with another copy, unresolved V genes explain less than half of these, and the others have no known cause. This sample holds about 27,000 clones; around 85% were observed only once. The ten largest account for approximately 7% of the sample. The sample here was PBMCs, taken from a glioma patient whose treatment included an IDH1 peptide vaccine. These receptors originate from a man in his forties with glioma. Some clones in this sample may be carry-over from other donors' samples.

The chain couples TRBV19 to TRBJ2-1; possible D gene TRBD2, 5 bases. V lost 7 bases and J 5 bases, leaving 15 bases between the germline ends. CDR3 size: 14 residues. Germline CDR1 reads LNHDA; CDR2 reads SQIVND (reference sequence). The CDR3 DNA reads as TGTGCCAGTACCAATCCCGACGGGAACAATGAGCAGTTCTTC. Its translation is CASTNPDGNNEQFF.

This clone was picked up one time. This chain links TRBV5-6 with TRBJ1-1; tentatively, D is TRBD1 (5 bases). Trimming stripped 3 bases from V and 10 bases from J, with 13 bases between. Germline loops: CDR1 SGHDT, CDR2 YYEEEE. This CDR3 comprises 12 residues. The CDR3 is CASSWGRLGAFF. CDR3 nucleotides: TGTGCCAGCAGCTGGGGACGTCTCGGAGCTTTCTTT.

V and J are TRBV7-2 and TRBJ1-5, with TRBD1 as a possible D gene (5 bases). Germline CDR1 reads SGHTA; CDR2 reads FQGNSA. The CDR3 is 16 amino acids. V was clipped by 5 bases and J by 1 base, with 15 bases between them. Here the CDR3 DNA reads TGTGCCAGCAGCCTGAATATGGGGGGGAGCAATCAGCCCCAGCATTTT. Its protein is CASSLNMGGSNQPQHF.

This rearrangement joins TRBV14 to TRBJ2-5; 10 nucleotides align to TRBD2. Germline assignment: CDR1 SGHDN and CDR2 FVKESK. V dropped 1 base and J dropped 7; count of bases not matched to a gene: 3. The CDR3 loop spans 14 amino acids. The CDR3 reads CASSQGTSGVTQYF. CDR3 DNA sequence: TGTGCCAGCAGCCAAGGGACTAGCGGCGTGACCCAGTACTTC.

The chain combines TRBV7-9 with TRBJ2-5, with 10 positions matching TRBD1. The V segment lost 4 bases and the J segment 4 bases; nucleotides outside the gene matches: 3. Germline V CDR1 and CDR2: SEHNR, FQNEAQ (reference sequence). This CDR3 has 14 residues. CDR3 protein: CASSSGQGRETQYF. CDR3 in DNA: TGTGCCAGCAGCTCGGGACAGGGGAGAGAGACCCAGTACTTC.

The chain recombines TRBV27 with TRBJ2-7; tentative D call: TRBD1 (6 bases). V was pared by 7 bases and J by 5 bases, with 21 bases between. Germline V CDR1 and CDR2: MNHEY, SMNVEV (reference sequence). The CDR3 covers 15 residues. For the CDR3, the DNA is TGTGCCAGCACAGTTTCTGCAACAGGGTCCCACGAGCAGTACTTC. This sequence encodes CASTVSATGSHEQYF.

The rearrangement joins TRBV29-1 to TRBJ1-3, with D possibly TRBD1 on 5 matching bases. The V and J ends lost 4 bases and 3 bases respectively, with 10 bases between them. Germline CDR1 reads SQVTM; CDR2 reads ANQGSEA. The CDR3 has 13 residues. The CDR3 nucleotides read TGCAGCGTTGTCCAGACAGTTGGAAACACCATATATTTT. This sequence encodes CSVVQTVGNTIYF.

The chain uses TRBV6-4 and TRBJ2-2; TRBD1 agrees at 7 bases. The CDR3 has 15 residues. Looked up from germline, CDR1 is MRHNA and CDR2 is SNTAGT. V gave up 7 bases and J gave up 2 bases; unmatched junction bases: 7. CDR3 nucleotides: TGTGCCAGCATGACGGACAGGTTAAACACCGGGGAGCTGTTTTTT. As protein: CASMTDRLNTGELFF.

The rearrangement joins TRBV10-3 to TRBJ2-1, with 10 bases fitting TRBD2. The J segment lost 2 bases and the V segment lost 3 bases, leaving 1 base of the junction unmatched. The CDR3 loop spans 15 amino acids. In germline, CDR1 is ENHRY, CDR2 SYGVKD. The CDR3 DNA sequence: TGTGCCATCAGTGAAAGCGGGGGGGCCTACAATGAGCAGTTCTTC. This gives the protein CAISESGGAYNEQFF.

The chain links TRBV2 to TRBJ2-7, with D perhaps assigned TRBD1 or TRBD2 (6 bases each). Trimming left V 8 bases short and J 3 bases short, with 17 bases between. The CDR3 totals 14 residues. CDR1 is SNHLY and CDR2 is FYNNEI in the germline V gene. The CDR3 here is CASEKGGRSYEQYF. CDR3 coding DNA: TGTGCCAGCGAGAAAGGGGGGAGAAGCTACGAGCAGTACTTC. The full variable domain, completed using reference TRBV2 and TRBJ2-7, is EPEVTQTPSHQVTQMGQEVILRCVPISNHLYFYWYRQILGQKVEFLVSFYNNEISEKSEIFDDQFSVERPDGSNFTLKIRSTKLEDSAMYFCASEKGGRSYEQYFGPGTRLTVT.

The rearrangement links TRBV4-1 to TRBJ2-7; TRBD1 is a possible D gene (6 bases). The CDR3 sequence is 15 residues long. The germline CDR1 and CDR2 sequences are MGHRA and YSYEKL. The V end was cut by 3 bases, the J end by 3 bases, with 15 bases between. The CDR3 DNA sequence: TGCGCCAGCAGCCATCTGCAAGCAGGGGTCTACGAGCAGTACTTC. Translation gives CASSHLQAGVYEQYF.

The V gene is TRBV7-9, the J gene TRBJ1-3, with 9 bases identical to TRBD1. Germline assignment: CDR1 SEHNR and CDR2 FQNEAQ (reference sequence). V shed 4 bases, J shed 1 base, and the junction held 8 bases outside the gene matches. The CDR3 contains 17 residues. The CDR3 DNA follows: TGTGCCAGCAGCTCGTTTTCCGGGACAGGGTCTGGAAACACCATATATTTT. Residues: CASSSFSGTGSGNTIYF.

Written as DNA, the CDR3 is TGTGCCAGCAGTTACAAGAGACAGGCAAATGAAAAACTGTTTTTT. This encodes CASSYKRQANEKLFF. The genes are TRBV6-6 and TRBJ1-4; possible D gene TRBD1, 6 bases. The V end was cut by 2 bases, the J end by 5 bases, with 12 bases between. The CDR3 has 15 amino acids. Per the germline V gene, CDR1 is MNHNY and CDR2 is SVGAGI (reference sequence).

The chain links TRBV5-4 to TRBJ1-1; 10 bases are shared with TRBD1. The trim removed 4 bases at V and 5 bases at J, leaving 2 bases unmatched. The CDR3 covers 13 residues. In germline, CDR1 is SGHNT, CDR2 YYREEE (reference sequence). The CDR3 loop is CASSADRGTEAFF. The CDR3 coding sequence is TGTGCCAGCAGCGCGGACAGGGGGACTGAAGCTTTCTTT.

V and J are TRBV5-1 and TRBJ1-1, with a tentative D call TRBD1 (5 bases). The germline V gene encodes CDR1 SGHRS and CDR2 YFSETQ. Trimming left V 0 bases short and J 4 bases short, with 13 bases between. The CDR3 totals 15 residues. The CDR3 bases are TGCGCCAGCAGCTTGGCCGGGGCAGGGTTCACTGAAGCTTTCTTT. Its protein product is CASSLAGAGFTEAFF.

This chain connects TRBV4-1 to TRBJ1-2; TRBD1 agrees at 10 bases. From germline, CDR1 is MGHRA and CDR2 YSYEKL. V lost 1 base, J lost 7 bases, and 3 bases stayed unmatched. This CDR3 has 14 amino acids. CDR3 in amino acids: CASSQGQGASGYTF. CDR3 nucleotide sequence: TGCGCCAGCAGCCAAGGACAGGGGGCGAGTGGCTACACCTTC.

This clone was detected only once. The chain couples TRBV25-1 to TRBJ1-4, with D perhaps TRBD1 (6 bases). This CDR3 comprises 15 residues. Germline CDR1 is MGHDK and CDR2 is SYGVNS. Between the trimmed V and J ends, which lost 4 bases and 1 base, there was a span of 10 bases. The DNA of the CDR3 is TGTGCCAGCAGTGCCCCGACAGGAACTAATGAAAAACTGTTTTTT. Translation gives CASSAPTGTNEKLFF.

The CDR3 nucleotides are TGTGCCAGCAAGAGAGCGGGGGGGTTGGTCCTAAACACTGAAGCTTTCTTT. The encoded protein is CASKRAGGLVLNTEAFF. The rearrangement joins TRBV2 to TRBJ1-1; D possibly corresponds to TRBD1 (5 bases). The CDR3 is made up of 17 amino acids. CDR1 is SNHLY and CDR2 is FYNNEI in the germline V gene. V was clipped by 7 bases and J by 2 bases, with 23 bases between them.

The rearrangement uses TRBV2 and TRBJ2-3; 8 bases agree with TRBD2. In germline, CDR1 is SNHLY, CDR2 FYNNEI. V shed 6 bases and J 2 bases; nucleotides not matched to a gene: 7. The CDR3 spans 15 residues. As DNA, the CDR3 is TGTGCCAGCAGCCAACTAGCGGCGACCACAGATACGCAGTATTTT. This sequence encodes CASSQLAATTDTQYF.

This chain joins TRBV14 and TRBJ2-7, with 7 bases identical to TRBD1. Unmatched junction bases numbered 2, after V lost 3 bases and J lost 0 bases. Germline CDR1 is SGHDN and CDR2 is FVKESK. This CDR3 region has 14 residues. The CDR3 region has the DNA TGTGCCAGCAGCCACTGGGACAGCTCCTACGAGCAGTACTTC. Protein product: CASSHWDSSYEQYF.

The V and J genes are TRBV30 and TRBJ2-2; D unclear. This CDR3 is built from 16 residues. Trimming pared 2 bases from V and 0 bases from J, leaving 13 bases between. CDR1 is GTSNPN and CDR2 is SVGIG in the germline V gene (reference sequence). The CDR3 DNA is TGTGCCTGGAGTTTCGGGCCTGCCACGAACACCGGGGAGCTGTTTTTT. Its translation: CAWSFGPATNTGELFF. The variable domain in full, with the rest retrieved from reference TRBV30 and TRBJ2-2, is SQTIHQWPATLVQPVGSPLSLECTVEGTSNPNLYWYRQAAGRGLQLLFYSVGIGQISSEVPQNLSASRPQDRQFILSSKKLLLSDSGFYLCAWSFGPATNTGELFFGEGSRLTVL.